This T cell receptor (beta chain) was identified during a study of response to subunit inactivated influenza vaccine. TCRdb reprocessed the RT-PCR reads with MiXCR, giving one entry per CDR3 protein. This sample carries hundreds of thousands of distinct CDR3 sequences, around 11% of them seen once, and the ten largest clones take around 10%. The CDR3 totals 15 residues. Germline V CDR1 and CDR2: MNHNS, SASEGT. Trimming removed 2 bases at V and 2 bases at J, with 13 bases between. This sample also appeared in a second study, on T cells expressing NK-cell markers. That paper notes: UMIs accompanied the 5'RACE template switching by which TCR beta cDNA was made. HCMV specificity was not established for the expanded NKG2C+ T cell clones.

The chain recombines TRBV6-1 with TRBJ2-7, with D maybe TRBD1 (6 bases). This clonotype was sampled from a man over 45 who received an inactivated influenza vaccine. The specimen comprised PBMCs from blood, sampled on the day of vaccination. CDR3 sequence: CASSERPGTTYEQYF. The CDR3 DNA sequence: TGTGCCAGCAGTGAAAGACCCGGGACAACCTACGAGCAGTACTTC.